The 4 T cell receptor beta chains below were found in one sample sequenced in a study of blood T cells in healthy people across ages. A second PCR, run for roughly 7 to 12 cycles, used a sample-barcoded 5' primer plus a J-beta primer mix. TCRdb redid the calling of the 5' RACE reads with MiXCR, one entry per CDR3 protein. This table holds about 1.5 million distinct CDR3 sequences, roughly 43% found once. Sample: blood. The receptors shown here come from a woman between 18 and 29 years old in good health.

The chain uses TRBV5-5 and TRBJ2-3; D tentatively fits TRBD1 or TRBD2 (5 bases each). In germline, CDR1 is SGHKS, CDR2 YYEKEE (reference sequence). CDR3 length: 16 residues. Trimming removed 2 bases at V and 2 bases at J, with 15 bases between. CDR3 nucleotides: TGTGCCAGCAGCTTCGGGACGTCCGGGATCACAGATACGCAGTATTTT. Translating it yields CASSFGTSGITDTQYF.

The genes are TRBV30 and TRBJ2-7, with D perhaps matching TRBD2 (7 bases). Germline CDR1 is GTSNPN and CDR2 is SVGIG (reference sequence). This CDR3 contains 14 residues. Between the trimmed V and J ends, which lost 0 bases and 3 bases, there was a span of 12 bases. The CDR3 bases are TGTGCCTGGAGTGTCGGGGGGCTAGGCTACGAGCAGTACTTC. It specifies CAWSVGGLGYEQYF.

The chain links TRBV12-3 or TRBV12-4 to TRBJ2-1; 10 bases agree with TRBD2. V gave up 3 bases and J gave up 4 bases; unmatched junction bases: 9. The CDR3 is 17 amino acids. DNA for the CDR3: TGTGCCAGCAGTTTGGCCCCTTGGACTAGCGGTTACAATGAGCAGTTCTTC. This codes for CASSLAPWTSGYNEQFF.

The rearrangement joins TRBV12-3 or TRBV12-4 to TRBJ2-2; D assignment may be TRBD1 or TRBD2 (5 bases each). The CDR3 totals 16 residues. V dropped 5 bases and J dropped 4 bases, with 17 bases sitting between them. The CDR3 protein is CASSHRDQRGTGELFF. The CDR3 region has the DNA TGTGCCAGCAGTCACCGGGACCAACGGGGCACCGGGGAGCTGTTTTTT.